Listed below are T cell receptor beta chains from one sample, sequenced in a study of T cell repertoires in cytomegalovirus infection. TCRdb called the reads again in MiXCR, with one record for every CDR3 protein. The sample holds hundreds of thousands of distinct CDR3 sequences, 20% to 25% seen once. The sequenced sample consisted of CD8+ T cells from PBMCs. These receptor sequences come from a human donor in good health (CMV status not recorded). Some clones in this sample may be carry-over from other donors' samples. The CDR3 runs from the conserved cysteine through the conserved F or W. A D gene is named only where the DNA matches it firmly. The listing skips clone size in some rows; elsewhere it reads once, few, many or a size class.

j_gene: TRBJ1-1
v_gene: TRBV2
d_gene: NA
abundance: few
CDR3aa: CASSESGTSGTEAFF
CDR3nt: TGTGCCAGCAGTGAAAGCGGGACATCGGGCACTGAAGCTTTCTTT

j_gene: TRBJ2-1
v_gene: TRBV7-9
d_gene: NA
abundance: many
CDR3aa: CASSPWDIRSNEQFF
CDR3nt: TGTGCCAGCAGCCCCTGGGACATCAGGAGCAATGAGCAGTTCTTC

j_gene: TRBJ2-1
v_gene: TRBV7-6
d_gene: TRBD1
abundance: many
CDR3aa: CASSPGQGNNEQFF
CDR3nt: TGTGCCAGCAGCCCGGGACAGGGTAACAATGAGCAGTTCTTC

j_gene: TRBJ2-1
v_gene: TRBV7-8
d_gene: NA
abundance: many
CDR3aa: CASSLILSGPEQFF
CDR3nt: TGTGCCAGCAGCTTAATCCTCTCAGGGCCTGAGCAGTTCTTC

j_gene: TRBJ2-7
v_gene: TRBV27
d_gene: NA
abundance: NA
CDR3aa: CASSFGALYEQYF
CDR3nt: TGTGCCAGCAGTTTCGGGGCGCTCTACGAGCAGTACTTC

j_gene: TRBJ2-1
v_gene: TRBV29-1
d_gene: TRBD2
abundance: few
CDR3aa: CSVVLAGGPVVEQFF
CDR3nt: TGCAGCGTAGTTCTAGCGGGGGGGCCGGTCGTCGAGCAGTTCTTC

j_gene: TRBJ2-2
v_gene: TRBV19
d_gene: NA
abundance: NA
CDR3aa: CASRPTPAGELFF
CDR3nt: TGTGCCAGTAGGCCTACTCCGGCCGGGGAGCTGTTTTTT

j_gene: TRBJ1-2
v_gene: TRBV5-1
d_gene: NA
abundance: NA
CDR3aa: CASSGSYSYGYTF
CDR3nt: TGCGCCAGCAGCGGCAGCTATTCCTATGGCTACACCTTC

j_gene: TRBJ1-1
v_gene: TRBV6-1
d_gene: NA
abundance: many
CDR3aa: CASTLYPNTEAFF
CDR3nt: TGTGCCAGCACCTTGTATCCGAACACTGAAGCTTTCTTT

j_gene: TRBJ1-2
v_gene: TRBV5-6
d_gene: NA
abundance: many
CDR3aa: CASSEYNGQTNYGYTF
CDR3nt: TGTGCCAGCAGCGAATATAACGGACAGACTAACTATGGCTACACCTTC

j_gene: TRBJ2-1
v_gene: TRBV15
d_gene: TRBD2
abundance: NA
CDR3aa: CATSISGGAFNEQFF
CDR3nt: TGTGCCACCAGCATTAGCGGGGGGGCCTTCAATGAGCAGTTCTTC

j_gene: TRBJ1-2
v_gene: TRBV2
d_gene: NA
abundance: few
CDR3aa: CASSEFQNNYGYTF
CDR3nt: TGTGCCAGCAGTGAGTTTCAGAACAACTATGGCTACACCTTC

j_gene: TRBJ1-1
v_gene: TRBV20-1
d_gene: NA
abundance: NA
CDR3aa: CSAATGRQRNTEAFF
CDR3nt: TGCAGTGCTGCTACGGGAAGGCAGAGGAACACTGAAGCTTTCTTT

j_gene: TRBJ2-1
v_gene: TRBV7-9
d_gene: TRBD2
abundance: NA
CDR3aa: CASSSIPGTSGGAYNEQFF
CDR3nt: TGTGCCAGCAGCTCGATCCCCGGGACTAGCGGGGGGGCCTACAATGAGCAGTTCTTC

j_gene: TRBJ1-2
v_gene: TRBV6-5
d_gene: NA
abundance: NA
CDR3aa: CASTLRDDDGYTF
CDR3nt: TGTGCCAGCACCCTCAGGGACGACGATGGCTACACCTTC

j_gene: TRBJ2-5
v_gene: TRBV4-3
d_gene: NA
abundance: few
CDR3aa: CASSQDGRTQYF
CDR3nt: TGCGCCAGCAGCCAAGATGGAAGGACCCAGTACTTC

j_gene: TRBJ2-7
v_gene: TRBV10-3
d_gene: NA
abundance: NA
CDR3aa: CAISERGTNSYEQYF
CDR3nt: TGTGCCATCAGTGAACGGGGAACGAACTCCTACGAGCAGTACTTC